This T cell receptor beta chain emerged from a study of OX40 agonist ivuxolimab in advanced cancers. Study-wide context: Three partial responders included one hepatocellular carcinoma patient and two cutaneous melanoma patients.

This CDR3 region has 16 residues. Looked up from germline, CDR1 is GTSNPN and CDR2 is SVGIG (reference sequence). J lost 4 bases, V lost 3 bases, and 8 bases had no gene match. Data came from immunoSEQ multiplex PCR; TCRdb stores just in-frame clones and leaves some out. The sample holds some 10,000 clones, 88% seen once. The chain has TRBV30 and TRBJ2-2, with TRBD2 matching over 10 bases. This clonotype was obtained from an adult with an advanced solid tumor such as melanoma, head and neck, liver or kidney cancer. Source: CD4+ or CD8+ T cells sorted from blood, taken in a trial of the OX40 agonist ivuxolimab. In DNA form, the CDR3 reads TGTGCCTGGAGGGAAACTAGCGGGGCCCTCACCGGGGAGCTGTTTTTT. This codes for CAWRETSGALTGELFF.